The 16 T cell receptor beta chains below were found in one sample sequenced in a study of T cell responses to AZD1222 COVID-19 vaccine. Clones were read by immunoSEQ multiplex PCR, and TCRdb kept only the in-frame ones, dropping some. The table shows about 140,000 clones, with about 90% occurring only once. This specimen was peripheral blood, taken 28 days after the second AZD1222 dose. The receptors come from an adult who received the AZD1222 COVID-19 vaccine.

The V call is TRBV28, the J call TRBJ2-1; 9 nucleotides line up with TRBD2. This CDR3 has 17 residues. The V segment lost 2 bases and the J segment 7 bases; nucleotides outside the gene matches: 12. Germline loops: CDR1 MDHEN, CDR2 SYDVKM. The chain's CDR3 is CASSLPSGAGGRNEQFF. CDR3 sequence (DNA): TGTGCCAGCAGTTTACCTTCCGGGGCGGGAGGGAGGAATGAGCAGTTCTTC.

The CDR3 here is CASSQSLAPNTQYF. CDR3 in DNA: TGTGCCAGCAGCCAATCCCTAGCTCCAAATACGCAGTATTTT. The chain recombines TRBV7-8 with TRBJ2-3; D is perhaps TRBD2 (5 bases). The germline gives CDR1 SGHVS, CDR2 FQNEAQ. V was pared by 5 bases and J by 7 bases, with 16 bases between. The CDR3 consists of 14 residues.

This clone was seen a handful of times. The chain links TRBV3-1 (or the pseudogene TRBV3-2) to TRBJ2-5, with D unresolved. The V end lost 0 bases, the J end lost 5 bases, and 1 base lay between the germline ends. Germline loops: CDR1 LGHDT, CDR2 YNNKEL (reference sequence). The CDR3 loop spans 11 amino acids. The CDR3 sequence is CASSQEETQYF. The DNA of the CDR3 is TGTGCCAGCAGCCAAGAGGAGACCCAGTACTTC.

This chain uses TRBV28 with TRBJ2-3, with 9 bases fitting TRBD2. Trimming removed 6 bases from V and 4 bases from J; junction bases left unmatched: 11. In germline, CDR1 is MDHEN, CDR2 SYDVKM. CDR3 length: 16 amino acids. CDR3: CASRGASGISADTQYF. The CDR3 DNA is TGTGCCAGCAGGGGAGCTAGCGGGATAAGTGCAGATACGCAGTATTTT.

This chain links TRBV12-3 or TRBV12-4 with TRBJ1-1, with 7 bases matching TRBD1. The CDR3 is 13 residues long. Trimming at V came to 9 bases and at J to 3 bases, leaving 7 bases not matched to a gene. The CDR3 is CASRQGGDTEAFF. The CDR3 bases are TGTGCCAGTCGACAGGGAGGGGACACTGAAGCTTTCTTT.

This clone was observed once. The gene calls are TRBV5-4 and TRBJ1-1; D call uncertain. The germline CDR1 and CDR2 sequences are SGHNT and YYREEE (reference sequence). This CDR3 has 15 residues. V dropped 1 base and J dropped 9 bases, with 19 bases sitting between them. In DNA form, the CDR3 reads TGTGCCAGCAGCTTGTCTTCCACAGCGGGCCTTCAAGCTTTCTTT. This gives the protein CASSLSSTAGLQAFF. Full variable domain (outside the CDR3, taken from reference TRBV5-4 and TRBJ1-1): ETGVTQSPTHLIKTRGQQVTLRCSSQSGHNTVSWYQQALGQGPQFIFQYYREEENGRGNFPPRFSGLQFPNYSSELNVNALELDDSALYLCASSLSSTAGLQAFFGQGTRLTVV.

This chain links TRBV7-9 with TRBJ2-7; weak D call: TRBD2 (5 bases). The CDR3 spans 12 residues. Deletions cut 1 base from V and 5 bases from J, with 6 bases between. The V gene's germline CDR1 is SEHNR and CDR2 FQNEAQ (reference sequence). The CDR3 region has the DNA TGTGCCAGCAGCTTAGGGAGGAACGAGCAGTACTTC. It translates to CASSLGRNEQYF.

This chain links TRBV7-2 with TRBJ2-7; 7 bases are a match to TRBD2. The germline gives CDR1 SGHTA, CDR2 FQGNSA. V shed 2 bases and J 6 bases; nucleotides not matched to a gene: 7. The CDR3 spans 14 residues. DNA of the CDR3: TGTGCCAGCAGCTTACAGGGCCGCGGGGGCGAGCAGTACTTC. It specifies CASSLQGRGGEQYF.

The V gene is TRBV28, the J gene TRBJ1-1, with 7 bases lining up with TRBD1. V shed 5 bases, J shed 3 bases, and the junction held 6 bases outside the gene matches. The CDR3 consists of 14 residues. The germline V gene has CDR1 MDHEN and CDR2 SYDVKM. The CDR3 spells CASSPQGGYTEAFF. The CDR3 coding sequence is TGTGCCAGCAGTCCTCAGGGGGGGTACACTGAAGCTTTCTTT.

The V gene is TRBV5-1, the J gene TRBJ2-7; D tentatively fits TRBD1 or TRBD2 (5 bases each). This CDR3 has 13 residues. With 4 bases removed from V and 4 bases from J, the gap between germline ends came to 12 bases. The germline gives CDR1 SGHRS, CDR2 YFSETQ. In nucleotides, the CDR3 is TGCGCCAGCAGCCGAGGGACGGAGTACGAGCAGTACTTC. It specifies CASSRGTEYEQYF.

The CDR3 DNA sequence: TGTGCCAGCAGCTTAGCGCAGTCAGGGGTGGGTGAGCAGTACTTC. Amino acid sequence: CASSLAQSGVGEQYF. This chain links TRBV7-9 with TRBJ2-7, with D possibly being TRBD1 (6 bases). V gave up 0 bases and J gave up 7 bases, with 16 bases separating them. The CDR3 covers 15 residues. In germline, CDR1 is SEHNR, CDR2 FQNEAQ (reference sequence). The whole variable domain, filled in from reference TRBV7-9 and TRBJ2-7, reads DTGVSQNPRHKITKRGQNVTFRCDPISEHNRLYWYRQTLGQGPEFLTYFQNEAQLEKSRLLSDRFSAERPKGSFSTLEIQRTEQGDSAMYLCASSLAQSGVGEQYFGPGTRLTVT.

The chain couples TRBV11-2 to TRBJ2-7, with unresolved D. V was shortened by 4 bases and J by 4 bases, with 5 bases between the two germline ends. Germline lookup yields CDR1 SGHAT and CDR2 FQNNGV. This CDR3 spans 11 amino acids. The CDR3 sequence: CASSSHYEQYF. CDR3 in DNA: TGTGCCAGCAGCTCCCATTACGAGCAGTACTTC. Full variable domain (remainder filled in from reference TRBV11-2 and TRBJ2-7): EAGVAQSPRYKIIEKRQSVAFWCNPISGHATLYWYQQILGQGPKLLIQFQNNGVVDDSQLPKDRFSAERLKGVDSTLKIQPAKLEDSAVYLCASSSHYEQYFGPGTRLTVT.

The V and J genes are TRBV5-5 and TRBJ1-2; maybe TRBD1 (5 bases). This CDR3 is built from 16 residues. Trimming removed 4 bases from V and 0 bases from J, with 16 bases in between. Germline V gene lookup returns CDR1 SGHKS and CDR2 YYEKEE (reference sequence). CDR3 bases: TGTGCCAGCAGCATCGGGGCAGCGTCAGCTAACTATGGCTACACCTTC. Its translation is CASSIGAASANYGYTF.

The rearrangement joins TRBV6-6 to TRBJ2-7, with D unclear. Germline V lookup: CDR1 MNHNY, CDR2 SVGAGI (reference sequence). The length of the CDR3 is 14 residues. V shed 6 bases and J shed 0 bases, with 12 bases lying between them. As DNA, the CDR3 is TGTGCCAGCAGGCGAACGCAGATCTCCTACGAGCAGTACTTC. Protein sequence: CASRRTQISYEQYF.

The chain couples TRBV4-3 to TRBJ2-1; TRBD2 agrees at 12 bases. V trimming: 5 bases; J trimming: 9 bases; junction bases outside the gene matches: 8. The CDR3 contains 15 residues. CDR1 and CDR2 (germline): LGHNA, YSLEER. In DNA, the CDR3 is TGCGCCAGCAGCTCAAGACTAGCGGGAGAGGGTGAGCAGTTCTTC. Protein product: CASSSRLAGEGEQFF.

The genes are TRBV2 and TRBJ1-1; D is unresolved. CDR1 and CDR2 from the germline V gene are SNHLY and FYNNEI. The V end lost 6 bases, the J end lost 1 base, and 9 bases lay between the germline ends. There are 13 residues in the CDR3. CDR3 nucleotide sequence: TGTGCCAGCAGGAGGTCGGGGAACACTGAAGCTTTCTTT. Protein: CASRRSGNTEAFF.